This is a list of T cell receptor beta chains from one sample in a study of OX40 agonist ivuxolimab in advanced cancers. Produced via immunoSEQ multiplex PCR; TCRdb's table is partial and in-frame only. The table records about 40,000 clones, around four fifths of them present only once. Source: CD4+ or CD8+ T cells sorted from blood, taken in a trial of the OX40 agonist ivuxolimab. Receptor source: an adult with an advanced solid tumor such as melanoma, head and neck, liver or kidney cancer. The CDR3 runs from the conserved cysteine through the conserved F or W. Fields, in order: V gene, clone size, J gene, D gene, CDR3 DNA, CDR3 protein. A D gene is named only where the DNA matches it firmly. Some rows mark clone size as missing; the rest say once, few, many or name a class of expanded clone.

V gene: TRBV9
clone size: few
J gene: TRBJ1-5
D gene: -
CDR3 DNA: TGTGCCAGCAGCGAATCCTGGACGGGTCAGCCCCAGCATTTT
CDR3 protein: CASSESWTGQPQHF

V gene: TRBV6-6
clone size: -
J gene: TRBJ2-1
D gene: -
CDR3 DNA: TGTGCCAGCAGTTACAAGGGGCCCAGCTCCTACAATGAGCAGTTCTTC
CDR3 protein: CASSYKGPSSYNEQFF

V gene: TRBV5-4
clone size: -
J gene: TRBJ2-6
D gene: TRBD2
CDR3 DNA: TGTGCCAGCAGCTTGCCGGGGGGTGCGGGTGGGGCCAACGTCCTGACTTTC
CDR3 protein: CASSLPGGAGGANVLTF

V gene: TRBV5-1
clone size: once
J gene: TRBJ2-7
D gene: TRBD2
CDR3 DNA: TGCGCCAGCAGCTTAGCGGGAACCTACGAGCAGTACTTC
CDR3 protein: CASSLAGTYEQYF

V gene: TRBV9
clone size: once
J gene: TRBJ2-7
D gene: -
CDR3 DNA: TGTGCCAGCAGCGTGGGAGGAGCTCTCTCCTACGAGCAGTACTTC
CDR3 protein: CASSVGGALSYEQYF

V gene: TRBV19
clone size: -
J gene: TRBJ2-5
D gene: -
CDR3 DNA: TGTGCCAGTAGTATAGCAGGGTACCAAGAGACCCAGTACTTC
CDR3 protein: CASSIAGYQETQYF

V gene: TRBV2
clone size: -
J gene: TRBJ1-2
D gene: -
CDR3 DNA: TGTGCCAGCAGTGAGAACACATATGGCTACACCTTC
CDR3 protein: CASSENTYGYTF

V gene: TRBV29-1
clone size: -
J gene: TRBJ2-1
D gene: TRBD2
CDR3 DNA: TGCAGCGCCGGGCTAGCGGGAGCCTCCTCCAATGAGCAGTTCTTC
CDR3 protein: CSAGLAGASSNEQFF

V gene: TRBV13
clone size: once
J gene: TRBJ2-1
D gene: TRBD1
CDR3 DNA: TGTGCCAGCAGCTTAGTTATCCCGACAGGGACCCTCTACAATGAGCAGTTCTTC
CDR3 protein: CASSLVIPTGTLYNEQFF

V gene: TRBV7-9
clone size: few
J gene: TRBJ1-2
D gene: TRBD1
CDR3 DNA: TGTGCCAGCAGCTCTATCAGGGGGCGCTTATATGGCTACACCTTC
CDR3 protein: CASSSIRGRLYGYTF

V gene: TRBV5-1
clone size: once
J gene: TRBJ2-3
D gene: -
CDR3 DNA: TGCGCCAGCAGCTTGAGAGAAGGTAGAAGCGCAGATACGCAGTATTTT
CDR3 protein: CASSLREGRSADTQYF

V gene: TRBV6-1
clone size: -
J gene: TRBJ2-7
D gene: -
CDR3 DNA: TGTGCCAGCAGTGTTCAGGGTGCTGGAGAGCAGTACTTC
CDR3 protein: CASSVQGAGEQYF

V gene: TRBV28
clone size: -
J gene: TRBJ2-4
D gene: -
CDR3 DNA: TGTGCCAGCAGTTTACCCGGCGTAATAGCCAAAAACATTCAGTACTTC
CDR3 protein: CASSLPGVIAKNIQYF

V gene: TRBV5-1
clone size: -
J gene: TRBJ2-3
D gene: -
CDR3 DNA: TGCGCCAGCCCTGCGCCCACAGATACGCAGTATTTT
CDR3 protein: CASPAPTDTQYF

V gene: TRBV2
clone size: -
J gene: TRBJ2-5
D gene: -
CDR3 DNA: TGTGCCAGCAGTGGCTCGGGGATATACGAGACCCAGTACTTC
CDR3 protein: CASSGSGIYETQYF

V gene: TRBV15
clone size: -
J gene: TRBJ2-7
D gene: -
CDR3 DNA: TGTGCCACCAGCAGAGACATGGGATACGAGCAGTACTTC
CDR3 protein: CATSRDMGYEQYF

V gene: TRBV6-4
clone size: -
J gene: TRBJ2-1
D gene: -
CDR3 DNA: TGTGCCAGCATCCCCCGACTGAGGGGGGCCTACAATGAGCAGTTCTTC
CDR3 protein: CASIPRLRGAYNEQFF

V gene: TRBV4-1
clone size: -
J gene: TRBJ2-1
D gene: TRBD1
CDR3 DNA: TGCGCCAGCAGCCAGGGACAGGGTCCGGGAAATGAGCAGTTCTTC
CDR3 protein: CASSQGQGPGNEQFF

V gene: TRBV18
clone size: -
J gene: TRBJ2-5
D gene: -
CDR3 DNA: TGTGCCAGCTCAAATGTACAAGAGACCCAGTACTTC
CDR3 protein: CASSNVQETQYF

V gene: TRBV11-2
clone size: -
J gene: TRBJ2-7
D gene: -
CDR3 DNA: TGTGCCAGCAGCATCGGACAGTACGAGCAGTACTTC
CDR3 protein: CASSIGQYEQYF

V gene: TRBV11-2
clone size: many
J gene: TRBJ1-1
D gene: -
CDR3 DNA: TGTGCCAGCAGCTTTTCGGGTGAAGCTTTCTTT
CDR3 protein: CASSFSGEAFF

V gene: TRBV15
clone size: -
J gene: TRBJ2-2
D gene: TRBD1
CDR3 DNA: TGTGCCACCAGCAGAGGGACAGGGGACACCGGGGAGCTGTTTTTT
CDR3 protein: CATSRGTGDTGELFF

V gene: TRBV5-8
clone size: -
J gene: TRBJ2-4
D gene: -
CDR3 DNA: TGTGCCAGCAGCTTGGCCGCAGGGATAAACATTCAGTACTTC
CDR3 protein: CASSLAAGINIQYF

V gene: TRBV27
clone size: -
J gene: TRBJ2-7
D gene: -
CDR3 DNA: TGTGCCAGCAGTACGACAGGAGGGTCCTACGAGCAGTACTTC
CDR3 protein: CASSTTGGSYEQYF

V gene: TRBV11-1
clone size: few
J gene: TRBJ2-2
D gene: TRBD2
CDR3 DNA: TGTGCCAGCAGCTTAGGTCTGAGCGGGAGACCCGGGGAGCTGTTTTTT
CDR3 protein: CASSLGLSGRPGELFF

V gene: TRBV6-1
clone size: -
J gene: TRBJ1-3
D gene: -
CDR3 DNA: TGTGCCAGCAGCTCGCCGGCGAACACCATATATTTT
CDR3 protein: CASSSPANTIYF

V gene: TRBV6-1
clone size: few
J gene: TRBJ2-3
D gene: -
CDR3 DNA: TGTGCCAGCGGGATGGAGGCAACAGATACGCAGTATTTT
CDR3 protein: CASGMEATDTQYF

V gene: TRBV7-3
clone size: -
J gene: TRBJ2-5
D gene: -
CDR3 DNA: TGTGCCAGCAGCCGAACACCGGGCCCTTCGCAGACCCAGTACTTC
CDR3 protein: CASSRTPGPSQTQYF

V gene: TRBV28
clone size: -
J gene: TRBJ2-3
D gene: TRBD2
CDR3 DNA: TGTGCCAGCAGTTTAATAGGACTAGCGGACACAGATACGCAGTATTTT
CDR3 protein: CASSLIGLADTDTQYF

V gene: TRBV28
clone size: -
J gene: TRBJ2-3
D gene: TRBD2
CDR3 DNA: TGTGCCAGCCTCGGACTAGCGGGACGGGGGGAGTATTTT
CDR3 protein: CASLGLAGRGEYF

V gene: TRBV5-4
clone size: -
J gene: TRBJ2-7
D gene: -
CDR3 DNA: TGTGCCAGCAGCTTGGCAGGGGGGGCTTACGAGCAGTACTTC
CDR3 protein: CASSLAGGAYEQYF

V gene: TRBV6-1
clone size: -
J gene: TRBJ2-7
D gene: -
CDR3 DNA: TGTGCCAGCATCATGAAGAGAGGCCCCTACGAGCAGTACTTC
CDR3 protein: CASIMKRGPYEQYF

V gene: TRBV20-1
clone size: -
J gene: TRBJ1-4
D gene: TRBD1
CDR3 DNA: TGCAGTAAAACAGGGGAACTGTTTTTT
CDR3 protein: CSKTGELFF

V gene: TRBV28
clone size: few
J gene: TRBJ2-5
D gene: TRBD1
CDR3 DNA: TGTGCCAGCAGGACAGGGGCGGGGTACCAAGAGACCCAGTACTTC
CDR3 protein: CASRTGAGYQETQYF

V gene: TRBV9
clone size: -
J gene: TRBJ2-6
D gene: -
CDR3 DNA: TGTGCCAGCAGCGTCCGAACCGGGACCGGGGTCGCTGGGGCCAACGTCCTGACTTTC
CDR3 protein: CASSVRTGTGVAGANVLTF

V gene: TRBV30
clone size: -
J gene: TRBJ2-3
D gene: -
CDR3 DNA: TGTGCCTGGAGTTGGGGTCTAGCTGGAGATACGCAGTATTTT
CDR3 protein: CAWSWGLAGDTQYF

V gene: TRBV6-5
clone size: -
J gene: TRBJ2-7
D gene: TRBD2
CDR3 DNA: TGTGCCAGCAGCGGGACTAGCGGGGGCTACGAGCAGTACTTC
CDR3 protein: CASSGTSGGYEQYF

V gene: TRBV4-1
clone size: once
J gene: TRBJ2-3
D gene: TRBD1
CDR3 DNA: TGCGCCAGCAGCCAAAGGGGGCTCGGTTCTGATACGCAGTATTTT
CDR3 protein: CASSQRGLGSDTQYF